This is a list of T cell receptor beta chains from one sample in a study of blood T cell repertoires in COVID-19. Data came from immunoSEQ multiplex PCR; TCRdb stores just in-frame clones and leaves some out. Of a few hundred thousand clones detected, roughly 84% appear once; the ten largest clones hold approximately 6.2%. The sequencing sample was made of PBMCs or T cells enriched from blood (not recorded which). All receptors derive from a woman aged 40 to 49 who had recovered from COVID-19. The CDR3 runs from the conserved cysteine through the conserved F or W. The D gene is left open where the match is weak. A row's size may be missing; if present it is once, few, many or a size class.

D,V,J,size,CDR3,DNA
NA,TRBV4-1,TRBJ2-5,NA,CASSQGPGEETQYF,TGCGCCAGCAGCCAAGGACCCGGGGAAGAGACCCAGTACTTC
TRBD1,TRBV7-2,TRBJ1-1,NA,CASSFGTGGTEAFF,TGTGCCAGCAGCTTTGGGACAGGGGGCACTGAAGCTTTCTTT
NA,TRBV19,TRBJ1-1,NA,CASSLAKGVEMNTEAFF,TGTGCCAGTAGTTTGGCCAAGGGGGTCGAAATGAACACTGAAGCTTTCTTT
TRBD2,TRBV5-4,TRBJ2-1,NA,CASSMLALAGHNEQFF,TGTGCCAGCAGCATGTTAGCACTAGCGGGGCACAATGAGCAGTTCTTC
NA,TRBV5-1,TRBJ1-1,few,CASSQQGAEAFF,TGCGCCAGCAGCCAACAGGGCGCTGAAGCTTTCTTT
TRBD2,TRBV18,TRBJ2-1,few,CASSFSGLGLAGFNNEQFF,TGTGCCAGCTCATTCAGCGGACTGGGACTAGCGGGATTCAACAATGAGCAGTTCTTC
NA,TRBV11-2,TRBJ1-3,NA,CASSPDSYSGNTIYF,TGTGCCAGCAGCCCGGACAGTTACTCTGGAAACACCATATATTTT
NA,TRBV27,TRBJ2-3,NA,CASRTRGWESTDTQYF,TGTGCCAGCAGGACCCGCGGGTGGGAAAGCACAGATACGCAGTATTTT
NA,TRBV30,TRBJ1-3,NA,CAWSVSGRSGNTIYF,TGTGCCTGGAGTGTTTCGGGTAGATCTGGAAACACCATATATTTT
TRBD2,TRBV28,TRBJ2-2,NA,CASSPWEREVHTGELFF,TGTGCCAGCAGCCCTTGGGAGCGGGAGGTCCACACCGGGGAGCTGTTTTTT
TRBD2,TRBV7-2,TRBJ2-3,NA,CASSLQRGSTDTQYF,TGTGCCAGCAGCTTACAGCGGGGGAGCACAGATACGCAGTATTTT
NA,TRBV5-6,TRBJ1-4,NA,CASSFQGRTNEKLFF,TGTGCCAGCAGCTTCCAGGGAAGGACTAATGAAAAACTGTTTTTT
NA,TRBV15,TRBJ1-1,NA,CATSKGRTEAFF,TGTGCCACCAGCAAAGGGAGGACTGAAGCTTTCTTT
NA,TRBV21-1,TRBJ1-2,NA,CRAAGSYGYTF,TGTCGAGCCGCCGGTAGCTATGGCTACACCTTC
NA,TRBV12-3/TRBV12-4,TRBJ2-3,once,CASSFTDTQYF,TGTGCCAGCAGTTTTACTGATACGCAGTATTTT
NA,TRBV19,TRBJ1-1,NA,CASSSPQGLNTEAFF,TGTGCCAGTAGTTCACCCCAGGGACTTAACACTGAAGCTTTCTTT
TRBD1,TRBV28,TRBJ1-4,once,CASSPPPGTVSKLFF,TGTGCCAGCAGTCCCCCACCCGGGACAGTGTCAAAACTGTTTTTT
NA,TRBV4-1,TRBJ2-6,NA,CASRLEATSWGANVLTF,TGCGCCAGCCGTTTGGAGGCGACCTCTTGGGGGGCCAACGTCCTGACTTTC
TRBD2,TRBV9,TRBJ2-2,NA,CASSVGWTSENTGELFF,TGTGCCAGCAGCGTAGGTTGGACTAGCGAGAACACCGGGGAGCTGTTTTTT
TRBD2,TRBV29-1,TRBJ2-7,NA,CSVPSSGTNYEQYF,TGCAGCGTTCCCAGTAGCGGGACAAACTACGAGCAGTACTTC
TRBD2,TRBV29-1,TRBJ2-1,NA,CSVTLMTSSGEQFF,TGCAGCGTTACCCTAATGACTAGCTCTGGTGAGCAGTTCTTC
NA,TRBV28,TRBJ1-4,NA,CASSSRTLGNEKLFF,TGTGCCAGCAGTTCCCGGACACTGGGTAATGAAAAACTGTTTTTT